The sequence of this T cell receptor beta chain was determined in a study of shared clonotypes between healthy human individuals. From CD4+ cells came CD45RA+ naive and CD45RA-negative memory subsets. In the case of this clone: Its antigen is undetermined.

Findings of the study overall: Despite large depth, rarefaction showed incomplete sorted-subset sequencing.

CDR1 is LNHDA and CDR2 is SQIVND in the germline V gene (reference sequence). V dropped 3 bases and J dropped 6; count of bases not matched to a gene: 11. The CDR3 loop spans 17 amino acids. Assay: immunoSEQ multiplex PCR; the TCRdb copy retains only in-frame clones and omits some. The sample holds about 2 million clones, over 85% seen once. The chain has TRBV19 and TRBJ1-5, with 10 bases fitting TRBD1. The specimen sequenced was naive CD4+ T cells sorted from blood. Subset in this sample: CD45RA+ positively selected. The origin of this receptor is a man aged 18 to 29 in good health. CDR3 sequence reads: CASSIRWEDRGSQPQHF. The CDR3 bases are TGTGCCAGTAGTATCCGATGGGAGGACAGGGGGAGTCAGCCCCAGCATTTT.